The source of this T cell receptor beta chain is a study of shared T cell receptors in the human thymus. The V and J ends lost 4 bases and 4 bases, in that order; junction bases with no gene match: 12. This CDR3 contains 17 residues. CDR1 is SGHAT, CDR2 FQNNGV, per germline. Profiling relied on immunoSEQ multiplex PCR, and the TCRdb table lists in-frame clones only, not all of them. This table holds roughly 700,000 clones, roughly 90% found once. This clone was observed a single time. The same specimen was also included in a second study, on human thymus T cells. That source reports: Serving as donors were healthy Finnish infants, each of whom was having open corrective surgery for congenital heart defects. Corrective cardiac operations yielded the resected thymus tissue.

The sample taken for sequencing was thymocytes. The chain couples TRBV11-2 to TRBJ2-1; the match to TRBD1 covers 8 bases. The sequence derives from a boy younger than two with a congenital heart defect. CDR3 loop: CASSSPDRERAYNEQFF. The DNA for the CDR3 is TGTGCCAGCAGCTCCCCGGACAGGGAAAGGGCTTACAATGAGCAGTTCTTC. Variable domain in full (rest from reference TRBV11-2 and TRBJ2-1): EAGVAQSPRYKIIEKRQSVAFWCNPISGHATLYWYQQILGQGPKLLIQFQNNGVVDDSQLPKDRFSAERLKGVDSTLKIQPAKLEDSAVYLCASSSPDRERAYNEQFFGPGTRLTVL.